These 29 T cell receptor beta chains originate from one sample sequenced in a study of T cells in Graves' hyperthyroidism and ophthalmopathy. The investigators amplified TCR beta CDR3 regions from RNA transcripts. TCR CDR3 underwent first-round RT-PCR with the HTBI primer set. TCRdb fed the multiplex PCR reads into MiXCR, producing one record per CDR3 protein. The table includes 530,000 or so distinct CDR3 sequences, more than 45% detected once. The sample comprised peripheral blood or thyroid tissue (not recorded which). The receptors stem from a woman under 30 with Graves' hyperthyroidism.

This clonotype showed up many times. The chain links TRBV6-1 to TRBJ2-7; 9 bases fit TRBD1. The CDR3 totals 15 residues. Trimming removed 2 bases from V and 6 bases from J; junction bases left unmatched: 8. CDR1 is MNHNS and CDR2 is SASEGT in the germline V gene. The CDR3 bases are TGTGCCAGCAGTGAATTACAGGGGGCGAGATCCGAGCAGTACTTC. As protein: CASSELQGARSEQYF.

The V gene is TRBV2, the J gene TRBJ1-2, with a tentative D call TRBD1 (5 bases). The CDR3 consists of 11 residues. From germline, CDR1 is SNHLY and CDR2 FYNNEI. The V end lost 7 bases, the J end lost 12 bases, and 15 bases lay between the germline ends. CDR3 in amino acids: CASKGTSGNTF. DNA for the CDR3: TGTGCCAGCAAGGGGACTAGCGGAAACACCTTC.

This clonotype has at least ten counts. The J gene is TRBJ2-7, the V gene TRBV30; TRBD1 might be the D (6 bases). The CDR3 is 12 amino acids. Germline CDR1 GTSNPN, CDR2 SVGIG (reference sequence). V lost 0 bases and J lost 8, with 11 bases in between. CDR3 bases: TGTGCCTGGAGTGTATACAGGGACCAGCAGTACTTC. Amino acid sequence: CAWSVYRDQQYF. The variable domain in full, completed from reference TRBV30 and TRBJ2-7, reads SQTIHQWPATLVQPVGSPLSLECTVEGTSNPNLYWYRQAAGRGLQLLFYSVGIGQISSEVPQNLSASRPQDRQFILSSKKLLLSDSGFYLCAWSVYRDQQYFGPGTRLTVT.

There are many counts of this clonotype. The rearrangement joins TRBV12-5 to TRBJ1-5; perhaps TRBD1 as D (5 bases). This CDR3 region has 14 residues. With 2 bases removed from V and 1 base from J, the gap between germline ends came to 6 bases. Germline V gives CDR1 LGHNT, CDR2 FRNRAP. For the CDR3, the DNA is TGTGCTAGTGGTTTGACAGGCAGCAATCAGCCCCAGCATTTT. Encoded protein: CASGLTGSNQPQHF.

This clonotype has ten or more counts. This sequence joins TRBV12-3 or TRBV12-4 and TRBJ2-5, with 7 positions matching TRBD2. The CDR3 length is 14 residues. Trimming cost V 6 bases and J 3 bases; bases outside gene matches: 7. CDR3 region: CASSAWGGEETQYF. In nucleotides, the CDR3 is TGTGCCAGCAGCGCCTGGGGGGGAGAAGAGACCCAGTACTTC.

This clonotype was counted many times. The J gene is TRBJ1-6, the V gene TRBV6-1; D not certain. The CDR3 runs to 13 residues. Germline assignment: CDR1 MNHNS and CDR2 SASEGT. The V and J ends lost 3 bases and 9 bases respectively, with 9 bases between them. The CDR3 region is CASSEGSASPLHF. The CDR3 coding sequence is TGTGCCAGCAGTGAGGGGTCCGCTTCACCCCTCCACTTT.

This clonotype was detected a few times. The chain combines TRBV24-1 with TRBJ2-3; TRBD2 matches at 9 bases. V lost 4 bases and J lost 3; bases outside the gene matches: 13. Germline assignment: CDR1 KGHDR and CDR2 SFDVKD. This CDR3 has 18 amino acids. CDR3 sequence: CATSDPRGGRERTDTQYF. In DNA, the CDR3 is TGTGCCACCAGTGACCCACGGGGCGGGAGGGAAAGGACAGATACGCAGTATTTT.

The chain is built from TRBV20-1 and TRBJ1-3, with a possible D match to TRBD1 (5 bases). V lost 3 bases to trimming and J lost 9 bases, with 15 bases between them. The CDR3 length is 13 residues. The germline V gene has CDR1 DFQATT and CDR2 SNEGSKA (reference sequence). CDR3 in amino acids: CSARGLAGGTIYF. CDR3 DNA sequence: TGCAGTGCTAGGGGACTAGCGGGAGGCACCATATATTTT.

The chain recombines TRBV27 with TRBJ1-1; weak D call: TRBD1 (6 bases). V lost 3 bases, J lost 10 bases, and 12 bases lay in between. This CDR3 is built from 12 residues. Germline V CDR1 and CDR2: MNHEY, SMNVEV (reference sequence). The chain's CDR3 is CASSFRGGGAFF. CDR3 in DNA: TGTGCCAGCAGTTTCAGGGGCGGAGGAGCTTTCTTT.

This clonotype appeared many times. The rearrangement joins TRBV20-1 to TRBJ2-5, with 7 positions matching TRBD1. The CDR3 extends over 14 amino acids. Germline lookup yields CDR1 DFQATT and CDR2 SNEGSKA (reference sequence). The J segment lost 4 bases and the V segment lost 2 bases, leaving 7 bases of the junction unmatched. The CDR3 DNA is TGCAGTGCTAGATTGACAGGGCGGCCAGAGACCCAGTACTTC. Protein sequence: CSARLTGRPETQYF.

The J gene is TRBJ2-7, the V gene TRBV20-1, with 8 positions matching TRBD2. The CDR3 sequence is 14 residues long. Trimming removed 4 bases from V and 3 bases from J; junction bases left unmatched: 8. The germline V gene has CDR1 DFQATT and CDR2 SNEGSKA (reference sequence). The CDR3 coding sequence is TGCAGTGCTATTACTAGCGGAGGGGGCTACGAGCAGTACTTC. This codes for CSAITSGGGYEQYF.

V and J are TRBV5-4 and TRBJ1-2; D call uncertain. The germline V gene encodes CDR1 SGHNT and CDR2 YYREEE (reference sequence). Trimming took 0 bases from V and 13 from J, leaving 7 bases between them. The CDR3 extends over 10 amino acids. The DNA for the CDR3 is TGTGCCAGCAGCTTGGGTGGGTTCACCTTC. This encodes CASSLGGFTF.

V gene TRBV25-1 combines with J gene TRBJ2-5; D is uncertain. Germline CDR1 MGHDK, CDR2 SYGVNS. V was trimmed by 4 bases and J by 5 bases, leaving 14 bases between them. The CDR3 covers 14 residues. CDR3 amino acids: CASSGSGGAETQYF. The CDR3 DNA reads TGTGCCAGCAGTGGATCAGGTGGAGCGGAGACCCAGTACTTC. The full variable domain, with the rest looked up from reference TRBV25-1 and TRBJ2-5, is EADIYQTPRYLVIGTGKKITLECSQTMGHDKMYWYQQDPGMELHLIHYSYGVNSTEKGDLSSESTVSRIRTEHFPLTLESARPSHTSQYLCASSGSGGAETQYFGPGTRLLVL.

The sample holds a few counts of this clonotype. The gene calls are TRBV5-6 and TRBJ2-7, with a weak D call TRBD2 (6 bases). The V and J ends lost 2 bases and 2 bases respectively, with 14 bases between them. From germline, CDR1 is SGHDT and CDR2 YYEEEE. The CDR3 totals 15 residues. CDR3 nucleotide sequence: TGTGCCAGCAGCTTAGGCCCCGGAGGGGCCTACGAGCAGTACTTC. Amino acid sequence: CASSLGPGGAYEQYF.

This chain connects TRBV20-1 to TRBJ1-2; 9 nucleotides align to TRBD1. Germline loops: CDR1 DFQATT, CDR2 SNEGSKA (reference sequence). V was pared by 8 bases and J by 5 bases, with 6 bases of the junction left unmatched. CDR3 length equals 12 residues. The CDR3 here is CSPTGGVYGYTF. The CDR3, as DNA: TGCAGTCCTACAGGGGGCGTTTATGGCTACACCTTC.

This chain uses TRBV29-1 with TRBJ2-5; 10 bases fit TRBD1. Germline V gives CDR1 SQVTM, CDR2 ANQGSEA. Trimming took 6 bases from V and 5 from J; bases not matched to a gene: 12. There are 15 residues in the CDR3. The CDR3 DNA follows: TGCAGCGTACTCCCGGGACAGGGGTCCACTGAGACCCAGTACTTC. Translating gives CSVLPGQGSTETQYF.

This clonotype appeared a few times. This chain joins TRBV24-1 and TRBJ2-5; 12 bases agree with TRBD2. This CDR3 is 15 amino acids long. Germline-derived CDR1 and CDR2 are KGHDR and SFDVKD. The V segment lost 9 bases and the J segment 4 bases; nucleotides outside the gene matches: 8. CDR3 coding DNA: TGTGCCACCTTAAACCCGGGACTAGCGGGAGAGACCCAGTACTTC. Translation: CATLNPGLAGETQYF.

The J gene is TRBJ1-1, the V gene TRBV6-6, with 8 positions matching TRBD1. This CDR3 spans 15 amino acids. The germline V gene has CDR1 MNHNY and CDR2 SVGAGI (reference sequence). J gave up 6 bases and V 6 bases, and 12 bases lay outside the gene matches. The CDR3 protein is CASSLPDRVGSEAFF. Here the CDR3 DNA reads TGTGCCAGCAGCCTCCCGGACAGGGTCGGTTCTGAAGCTTTCTTT.

Notes on this clonotype: Its ends do not fully match the called genes, so a read error is possible. The chain joins TRBV7-3 to TRBJ2-2; 8 nucleotides agree with TRBD2. The CDR3 is made up of 18 amino acids. Germline loops: CDR1 SGHTA, CDR2 FQGTGA. DNA for the CDR3: TGCGCCAGCAGCCAGGCTCCGCCGGGAGGGTGGGCCACCGGGGAGCTGTTTTTT. Translating gives CASSQAPPGGWATGELFF.

This clonotype came up many times. The chain uses TRBV20-1 and TRBJ2-7; no reliable D call. V was pared by 6 bases and J by 0 bases, with 12 bases between. Germline V gives CDR1 DFQATT, CDR2 SNEGSKA (reference sequence). The CDR3 covers 13 residues. The CDR3 reads CSAESKSSYEQYF. In nucleotides, the CDR3 is TGCAGTGCAGAGTCTAAGAGCTCCTACGAGCAGTACTTC.

The gene calls are TRBV2 and TRBJ1-5; D gene ambiguous. Germline V gene sequence: CDR1 SNHLY, CDR2 FYNNEI. The CDR3 length is 13 residues. Deletions cut 6 bases from V and 3 bases from J, with 9 bases between. This CDR3 is CASSPSVNQPQHF. For the CDR3, the DNA is TGTGCCAGCAGCCCATCGGTCAATCAGCCCCAGCATTTT.

In its sample, this clonotype was seen many times. An end of the junction does not agree with germline; a read error may underlie this. The chain is built from TRBV5-1 and TRBJ2-5, with TRBD1 as a possible D gene (6 bases). Germline V lookup: CDR1 SGHRS, CDR2 YFSETQ. This CDR3 contains 14 residues. DNA of the CDR3: TGTGCCAGCAGTTCGGGACAAGGCCAAGAGACCCAGTACTTC. Encoded protein: CASSSGQGQETQYF.

A remark on this clonotype: A read error is possible here, since a much larger clone lies one base away. This chain joins TRBV6-5 and TRBJ2-5; tentatively, D is TRBD1 (6 bases). The CDR3 consists of 14 residues. Germline values: CDR1 MNHEY, CDR2 SVGAGI. The CDR3 reads CASSDRSSQTTQCF. The CDR3 DNA sequence: TGTGCCAGCAGTGACAGGAGTTCACAAACGACCCAGTGCTTC.

The chain couples TRBV30 to TRBJ1-4, with 9 bases lining up with TRBD1. The CDR3 sequence is 13 residues long. J lost 4 bases, V lost 8 bases, and 5 bases had no gene match. Germline-derived CDR1 and CDR2 are GTSNPN and SVGIG (reference sequence). CDR3 sequence (DNA): TGTGCCGTACCGGGACAGGGTAATGAAAAACTGTTTTTT. It specifies CAVPGQGNEKLFF.

In this sample, this clonotype turned up once. This CDR3 fails to terminate in the conserved phenylalanine or tryptophan, so it likely reflects a read error. The V call is TRBV24-1, the J call TRBJ1-2; D is uncertain. Trimming removed 7 bases at V and 8 bases at J, with 16 bases between. CDR3 length equals 13 residues. The germline CDR1 and CDR2 sequences are KGHDR and SFDVKD. CDR3 amino acids: CATSSRATDGYTS. The CDR3 bases are TGTGCCACCAGCTCAAGGGCCACGGACGGCTACACCTCC.

The table lists this clonotype with many counts. V is TRBV4-1 and J is TRBJ1-2; 9 bases align to TRBD1. Germline values: CDR1 MGHRA, CDR2 YSYEKL. V lost 2 bases and J lost 6; bases outside the gene matches: 7. There are 15 residues in the CDR3. In nucleotides, the CDR3 is TGCGCCAGCAGCCAAATAGGACAGGGGCTGCATGGCTACACCTTC. This codes for CASSQIGQGLHGYTF.

The rearrangement joins TRBV27 to TRBJ2-3; 10 bases align to TRBD2. Germline loops: CDR1 MNHEY, CDR2 SMNVEV (reference sequence). V lost 5 bases, J lost 6 bases, and 5 bases stayed unmatched. The CDR3 is made up of 14 amino acids. CDR3 region: CASSHRLAGDTQYF. The CDR3 DNA sequence: TGTGCCAGCAGTCACCGACTAGCGGGTGATACGCAGTATTTT.

Ten or more counts support this clonotype. This chain links TRBV29-1 with TRBJ1-3; D remains unclear. The CDR3 length is 14 residues. CDR1 is SQVTM and CDR2 is ANQGSEA in the germline V gene. V lost 7 bases and J lost 1, with 14 bases in between. This CDR3 is CSAYVDISGNTIYF. DNA for the CDR3: TGCAGCGCCTACGTCGATATATCTGGAAACACCATATATTTT.

The V gene is TRBV7-9, the J gene TRBJ1-2, with a possible D match to TRBD1 (5 bases). Germline loops: CDR1 SEHNR, CDR2 FQNEAQ (reference sequence). The CDR3 consists of 13 residues. V was clipped by 7 bases and J by 8 bases, with 17 bases between them. CDR3 region: CASTLRGYEGYTF. The CDR3 DNA sequence: TGTGCCAGCACCCTAAGGGGCTATGAAGGCTACACCTTC.